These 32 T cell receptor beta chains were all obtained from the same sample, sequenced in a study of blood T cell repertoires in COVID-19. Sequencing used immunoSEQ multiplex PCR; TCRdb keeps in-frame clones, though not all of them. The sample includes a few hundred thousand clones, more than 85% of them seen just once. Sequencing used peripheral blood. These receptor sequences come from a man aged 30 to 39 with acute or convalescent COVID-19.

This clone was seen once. The CDR3 protein is CASSGGIVGQKLFF. The CDR3 bases are TGCGCCAGCTCGGGGGGCATCGTGGGACAAAAACTGTTTTTT. The gene calls are TRBV5-1 and TRBJ1-4, with D perhaps TRBD1 (6 bases). V shed 7 bases and J shed 9 bases, with 19 bases lying between them. Germline CDR1 is SGHRS and CDR2 is YFSETQ. The length of the CDR3 is 14 residues.

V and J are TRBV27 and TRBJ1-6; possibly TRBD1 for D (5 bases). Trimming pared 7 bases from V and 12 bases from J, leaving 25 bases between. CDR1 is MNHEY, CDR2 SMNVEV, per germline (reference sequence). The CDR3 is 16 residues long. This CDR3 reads CASTPTGRARFKPLHF. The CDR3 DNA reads TGTGCCAGCACTCCCACCGGCAGGGCCAGATTCAAACCCCTCCACTTT.

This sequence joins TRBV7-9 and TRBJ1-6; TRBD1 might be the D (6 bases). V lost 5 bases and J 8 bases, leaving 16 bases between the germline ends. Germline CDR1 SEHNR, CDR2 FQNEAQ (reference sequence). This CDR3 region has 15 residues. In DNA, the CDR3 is TGTGCCAGCAGCCACAGTTTGACAGGCGATTCACCCCTCCACTTT. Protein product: CASSHSLTGDSPLHF.

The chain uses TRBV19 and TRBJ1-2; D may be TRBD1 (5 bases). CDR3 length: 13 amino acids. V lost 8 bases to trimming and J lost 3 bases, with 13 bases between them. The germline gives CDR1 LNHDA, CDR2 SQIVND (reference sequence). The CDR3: CASGKGVDYGYTF. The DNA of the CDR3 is TGTGCCAGTGGTAAAGGGGTGGACTATGGCTACACCTTC.

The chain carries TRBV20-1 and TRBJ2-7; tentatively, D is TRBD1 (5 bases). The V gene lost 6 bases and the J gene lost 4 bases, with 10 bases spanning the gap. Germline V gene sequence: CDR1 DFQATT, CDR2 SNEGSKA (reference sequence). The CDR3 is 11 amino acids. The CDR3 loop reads CSAGHIYEQYF. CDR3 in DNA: TGCAGTGCCGGACACATTTACGAGCAGTACTTC.

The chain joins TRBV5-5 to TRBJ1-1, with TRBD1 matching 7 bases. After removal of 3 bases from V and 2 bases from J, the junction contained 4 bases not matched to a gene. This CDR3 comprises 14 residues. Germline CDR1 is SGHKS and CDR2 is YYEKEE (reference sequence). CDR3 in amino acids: CASSWTGDNTEAFF. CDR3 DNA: TGTGCCAGCAGCTGGACAGGTGATAACACTGAAGCTTTCTTT.

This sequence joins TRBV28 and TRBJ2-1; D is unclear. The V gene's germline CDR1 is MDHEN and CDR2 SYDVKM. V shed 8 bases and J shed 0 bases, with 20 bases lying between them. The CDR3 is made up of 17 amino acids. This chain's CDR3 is CASALWAMSGSYNEQFF. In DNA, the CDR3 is TGTGCCAGCGCCTTATGGGCCATGAGTGGCTCCTACAATGAGCAGTTCTTC.

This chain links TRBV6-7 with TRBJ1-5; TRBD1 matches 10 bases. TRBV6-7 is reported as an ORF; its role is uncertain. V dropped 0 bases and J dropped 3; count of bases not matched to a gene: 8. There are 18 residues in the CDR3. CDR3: CASSYSAGQGSFNQPQHF. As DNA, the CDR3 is TGTGCCAGCAGTTACTCCGCGGGACAGGGGTCATTCAATCAGCCCCAGCATTTT.

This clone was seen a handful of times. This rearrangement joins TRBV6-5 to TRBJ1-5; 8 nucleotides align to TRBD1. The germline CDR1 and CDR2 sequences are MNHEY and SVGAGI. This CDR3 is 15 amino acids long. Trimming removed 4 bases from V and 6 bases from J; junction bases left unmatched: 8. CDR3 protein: CASSFLTGAAQPQHF. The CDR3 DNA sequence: TGTGCCAGCAGTTTCCTGACAGGGGCAGCTCAGCCCCAGCATTTT.

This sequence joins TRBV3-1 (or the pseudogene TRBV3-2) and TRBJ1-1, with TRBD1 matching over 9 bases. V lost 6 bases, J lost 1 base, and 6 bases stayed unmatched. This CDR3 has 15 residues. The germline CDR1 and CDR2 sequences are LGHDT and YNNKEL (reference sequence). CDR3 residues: CASSRSGQGNTEAFF. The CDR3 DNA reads TGTGCCAGCAGTCGCTCGGGACAGGGGAACACTGAAGCTTTCTTT.

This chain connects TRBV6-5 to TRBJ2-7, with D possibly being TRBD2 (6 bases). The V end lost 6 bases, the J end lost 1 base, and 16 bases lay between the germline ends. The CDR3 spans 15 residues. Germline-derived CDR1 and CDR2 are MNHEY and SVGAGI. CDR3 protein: CASSEAGTGSYEQYF. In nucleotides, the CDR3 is TGTGCCAGCAGCGAGGCCGGGACTGGATCCTACGAGCAGTACTTC.

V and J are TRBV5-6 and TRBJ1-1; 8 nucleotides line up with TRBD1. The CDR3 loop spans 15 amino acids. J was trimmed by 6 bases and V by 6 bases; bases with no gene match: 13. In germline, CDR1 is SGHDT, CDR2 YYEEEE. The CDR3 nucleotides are TGTGCCAGCACCCTACCCGGACAGGGTGCCTCTGAAGCTTTCTTT. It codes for CASTLPGQGASEAFF. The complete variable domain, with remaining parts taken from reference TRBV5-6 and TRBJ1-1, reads DAGVTQSPTHLIKTRGQQVTLRCSPKSGHDTVSWYQQALGQGPQFIFQYYEEEERQRGNFPDRFSGHQFPNYSSELNVNALLLGDSALYLCASTLPGQGASEAFFGQGTRLTVV.

In DNA, the CDR3 is TGCAGTGCTAGTGCAGGGAACTATAATTCACCCCTCCACTTT. Protein product: CSASAGNYNSPLHF. The V call is TRBV20-1, the J call TRBJ1-6; tentatively, D is TRBD1 (5 bases). Per the germline V gene, CDR1 is DFQATT and CDR2 is SNEGSKA (reference sequence). This CDR3 is built from 14 residues. V lost 3 bases and J lost 3, with 9 bases in between.

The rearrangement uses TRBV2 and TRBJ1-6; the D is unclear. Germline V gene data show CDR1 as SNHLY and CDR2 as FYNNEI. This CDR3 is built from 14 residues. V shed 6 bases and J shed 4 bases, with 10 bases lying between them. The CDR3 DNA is TGTGCCAGCAGCGGACGGGATTATAATTCACCCCTCCACTTT. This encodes CASSGRDYNSPLHF. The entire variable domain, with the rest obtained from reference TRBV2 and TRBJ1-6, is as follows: EPEVTQTPSHQVTQMGQEVILRCVPISNHLYFYWYRQILGQKVEFLVSFYNNEISEKSEIFDDQFSVERPDGSNFTLKIRSTKLEDSAMYFCASSGRDYNSPLHFGNGTRLTVT.

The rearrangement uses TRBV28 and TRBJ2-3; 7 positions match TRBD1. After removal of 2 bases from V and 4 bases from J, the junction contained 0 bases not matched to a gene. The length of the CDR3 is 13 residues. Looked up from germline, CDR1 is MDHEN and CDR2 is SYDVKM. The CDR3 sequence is CASSLRGPDTQYF. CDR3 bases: TGTGCCAGCAGTTTAAGGGGGCCAGATACGCAGTATTTT.

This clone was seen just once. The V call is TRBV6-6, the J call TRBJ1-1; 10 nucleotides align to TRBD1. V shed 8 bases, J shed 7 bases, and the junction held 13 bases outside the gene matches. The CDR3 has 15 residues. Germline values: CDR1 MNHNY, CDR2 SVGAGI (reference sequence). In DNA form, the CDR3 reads TGTGCCAGCCGTGACAGGGGGCAGGGAATGGGTGAAGCTTTCTTT. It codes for CASRDRGQGMGEAFF.

The CDR3 is CAGWRQGSDMNTEAFF. CDR3 nucleotide sequence: TGTGCCGGATGGAGACAGGGGTCCGACATGAACACTGAAGCTTTCTTT. The rearrangement joins TRBV27 to TRBJ1-1, with 8 bases lining up with TRBD1. Trimming at V came to 11 bases and at J to 0 bases, leaving 14 bases not matched to a gene. The CDR3 spans 16 residues. Germline V gene sequence: CDR1 MNHEY, CDR2 SMNVEV (reference sequence).

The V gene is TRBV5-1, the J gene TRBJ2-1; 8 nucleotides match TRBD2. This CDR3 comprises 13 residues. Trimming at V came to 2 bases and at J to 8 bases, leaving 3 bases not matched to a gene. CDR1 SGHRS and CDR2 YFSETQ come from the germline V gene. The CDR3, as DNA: TGCGCCAGCAGCTTAACTAGCGGCCATGAGCAGTTCTTC. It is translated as CASSLTSGHEQFF. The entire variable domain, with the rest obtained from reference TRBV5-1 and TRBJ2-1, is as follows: KAGVTQTPRYLIKTRGQQVTLSCSPISGHRSVSWYQQTPGQGLQFLFEYFSETQRNKGNFPGRFSGRQFSNSRSEMNVSTLELGDSALYLCASSLTSGHEQFFGPGTRLTVL.

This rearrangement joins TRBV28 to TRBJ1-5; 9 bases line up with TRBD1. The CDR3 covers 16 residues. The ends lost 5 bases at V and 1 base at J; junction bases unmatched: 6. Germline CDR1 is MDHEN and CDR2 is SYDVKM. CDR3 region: CASSPSGTGSNQPQHF. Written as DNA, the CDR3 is TGTGCCAGCAGTCCGTCCGGGACAGGGAGCAATCAGCCCCAGCATTTT.

The CDR3: CASSQDAGRNQPQHF. CDR3 bases: TGTGCCAGCAGCCAAGATGCAGGGCGCAATCAGCCCCAGCATTTT. The V gene is TRBV3-1 (or the pseudogene TRBV3-2), the J gene TRBJ1-5; the D gene is possibly TRBD1 (5 bases). The CDR3 has 15 residues. Germline-derived CDR1 and CDR2 are LGHDT and YNNKEL (reference sequence). V dropped 0 bases and J dropped 2 bases, with 8 bases sitting between them.

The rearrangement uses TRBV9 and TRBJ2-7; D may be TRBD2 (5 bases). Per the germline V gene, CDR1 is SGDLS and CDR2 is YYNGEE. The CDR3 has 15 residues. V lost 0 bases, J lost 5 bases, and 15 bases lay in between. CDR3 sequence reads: CASSVAPTTSHEQYF. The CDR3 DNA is TGTGCCAGCAGCGTAGCTCCGACTACCTCTCACGAGCAGTACTTC.

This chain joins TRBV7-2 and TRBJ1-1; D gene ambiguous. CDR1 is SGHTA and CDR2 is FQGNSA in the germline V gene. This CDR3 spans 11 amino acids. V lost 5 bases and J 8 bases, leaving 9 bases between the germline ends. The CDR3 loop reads CASSMRWEAFF. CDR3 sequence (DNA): TGTGCCAGCAGCATGAGGTGGGAAGCTTTCTTT.

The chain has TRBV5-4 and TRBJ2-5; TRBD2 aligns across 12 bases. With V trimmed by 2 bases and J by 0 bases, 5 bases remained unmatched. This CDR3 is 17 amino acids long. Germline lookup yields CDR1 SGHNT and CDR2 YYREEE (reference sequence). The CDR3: CASSLKTSGGYQETQYF. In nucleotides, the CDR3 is TGTGCCAGCAGCTTAAAGACTAGCGGGGGCTACCAAGAGACCCAGTACTTC. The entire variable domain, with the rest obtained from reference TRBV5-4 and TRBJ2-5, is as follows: ETGVTQSPTHLIKTRGQQVTLRCSSQSGHNTVSWYQQALGQGPQFIFQYYREEENGRGNFPPRFSGLQFPNYSSELNVNALELDDSALYLCASSLKTSGGYQETQYFGPGTRLLVL.

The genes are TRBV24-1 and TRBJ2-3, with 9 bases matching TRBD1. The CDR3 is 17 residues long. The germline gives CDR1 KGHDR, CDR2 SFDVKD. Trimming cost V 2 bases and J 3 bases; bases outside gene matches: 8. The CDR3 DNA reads TGTGCCACCAGTGATTCATCCGGGACAGGGTCGACAGATACGCAGTATTTT. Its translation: CATSDSSGTGSTDTQYF.

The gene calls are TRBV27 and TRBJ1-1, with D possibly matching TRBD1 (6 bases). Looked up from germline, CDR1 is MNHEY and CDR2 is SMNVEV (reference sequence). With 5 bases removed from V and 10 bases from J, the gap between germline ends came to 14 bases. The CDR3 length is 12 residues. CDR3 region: CASSQQGLGAFF. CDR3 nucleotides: TGTGCCAGCAGTCAACAGGGTTTGGGAGCTTTCTTT.

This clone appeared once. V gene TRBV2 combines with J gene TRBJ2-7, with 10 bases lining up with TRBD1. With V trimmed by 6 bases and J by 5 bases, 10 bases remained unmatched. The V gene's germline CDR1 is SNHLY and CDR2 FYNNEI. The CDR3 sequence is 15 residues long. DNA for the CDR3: TGTGCCAGCAGCGACAGGGGGCGCACCCAGGACGAGCAGTACTTC. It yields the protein CASSDRGRTQDEQYF.

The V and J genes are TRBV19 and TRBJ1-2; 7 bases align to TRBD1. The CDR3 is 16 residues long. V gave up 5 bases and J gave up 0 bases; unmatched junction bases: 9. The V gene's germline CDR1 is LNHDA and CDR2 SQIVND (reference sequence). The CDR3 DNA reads TGTGCCAGTAGTTTCCAGGGGGGCCCTACTAACTATGGCTACACCTTC. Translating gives CASSFQGGPTNYGYTF.

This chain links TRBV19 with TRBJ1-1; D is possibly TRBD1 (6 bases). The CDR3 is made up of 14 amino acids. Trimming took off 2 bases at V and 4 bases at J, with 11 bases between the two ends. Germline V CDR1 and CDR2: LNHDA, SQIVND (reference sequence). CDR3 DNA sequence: TGTGCCAGTAGTATACCGGGGGGCGTCACTGAAGCTTTCTTT. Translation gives CASSIPGGVTEAFF.

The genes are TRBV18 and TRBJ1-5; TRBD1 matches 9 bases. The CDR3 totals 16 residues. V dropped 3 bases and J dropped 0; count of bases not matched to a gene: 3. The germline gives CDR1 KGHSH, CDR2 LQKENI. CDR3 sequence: CASSPKTGGSNQPQHF. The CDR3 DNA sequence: TGTGCCAGCTCACCGAAGACAGGGGGTAGCAATCAGCCCCAGCATTTT.

The CDR3 region has the DNA TGTGCCAGCAGTTACTCTATCGGTTCTGGCGGGGAGCTGTTTTTT. Translating gives CASSYSIGSGGELFF. The chain joins TRBV6-5 to TRBJ2-2, with unresolved D. V was shortened by 0 bases and J by 7 bases, with 12 bases between the two germline ends. CDR1 MNHEY and CDR2 SVGAGI come from the germline V gene. The CDR3 runs 15 residues.

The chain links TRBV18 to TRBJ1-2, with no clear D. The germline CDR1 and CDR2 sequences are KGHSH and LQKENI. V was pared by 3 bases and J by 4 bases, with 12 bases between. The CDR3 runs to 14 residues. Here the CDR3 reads CASSPPSGLYGYTF. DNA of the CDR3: TGTGCCAGCTCACCGCCCTCGGGTCTCTATGGCTACACCTTC.

CDR3 protein: CASSQDRGWETQYF. The CDR3 nucleotides are TGTGCCAGCAGCCAGGACAGGGGATGGGAGACCCAGTACTTC. The chain recombines TRBV7-2 with TRBJ2-5; 9 bases fit TRBD1. After removal of 5 bases from V and 5 bases from J, the junction contained 6 bases not matched to a gene. The CDR3 has 14 residues. CDR1 and CDR2 from the germline V gene are SGHTA and FQGNSA.